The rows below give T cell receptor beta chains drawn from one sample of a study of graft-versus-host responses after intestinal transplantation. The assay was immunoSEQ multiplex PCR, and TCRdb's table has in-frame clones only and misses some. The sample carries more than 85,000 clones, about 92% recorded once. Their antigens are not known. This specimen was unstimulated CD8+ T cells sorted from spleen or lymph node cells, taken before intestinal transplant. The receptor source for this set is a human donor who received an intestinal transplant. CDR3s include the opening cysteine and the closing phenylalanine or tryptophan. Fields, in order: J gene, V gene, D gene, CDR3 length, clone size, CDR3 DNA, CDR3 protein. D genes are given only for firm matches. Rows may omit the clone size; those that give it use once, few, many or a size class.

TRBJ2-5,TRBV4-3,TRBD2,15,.,TGCGCCAGCAGCCAAGATCGGCGGGGGCAAGAGACCCAGTACTTC,CASSQDRRGQETQYF
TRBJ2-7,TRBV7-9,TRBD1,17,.,TGTGCCAGCAGCCAACCACGGGGACAGGGATTCTCCTACGAGCAGTACTTC,CASSQPRGQGFSYEQYF
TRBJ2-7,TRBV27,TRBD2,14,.,TGTGCCAGCGCGGTAGGCGGGGGGGCCTACGAGCAGTACTTC,CASAVGGGAYEQYF
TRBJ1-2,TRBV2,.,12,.,TGTGCCAGTACAGGGTTAGTAGGTGGCTACACCTTC,CASTGLVGGYTF
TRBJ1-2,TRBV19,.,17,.,TGTGCCAGTAGTATTATTCTACCCGGCGGCTCTGCATATGGCTACACCTTC,CASSIILPGGSAYGYTF
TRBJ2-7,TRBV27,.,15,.,TGTGCCAGCAGTGCAAGGGAGCTGAGCTCCTACGAGCAGTACTTC,CASSARELSSYEQYF
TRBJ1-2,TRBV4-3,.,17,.,TGCGCCAGCAGCCAAGATAATCTTGCAGGGACAATTTATGGCTACACCTTC,CASSQDNLAGTIYGYTF
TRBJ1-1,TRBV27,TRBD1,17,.,TGTGCCAGCAGTTTTGGGGAACTGGGGACAGCGAACACTGAAGCTTTCTTT,CASSFGELGTANTEAFF
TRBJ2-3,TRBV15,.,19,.,TGTGCCACCAGCAGAGCAATCCCTTCCGAAGCGGAGAGCACAGATACGCAGTATTTT,CATSRAIPSEAESTDTQYF
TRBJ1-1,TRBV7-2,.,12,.,TGTGCCAGCAGCTCCCTCGGGACTGAAGCTTTCTTT,CASSSLGTEAFF
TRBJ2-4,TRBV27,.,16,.,TGTGCCAGCAGTCTTCACAGGGCACTAGCCAAAAACATTCAGTACTTC,CASSLHRALAKNIQYF
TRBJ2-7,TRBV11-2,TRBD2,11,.,TGTGCCAGCGGGGGGGTCGGCGAGCAGTACTTC,CASGGVGEQYF
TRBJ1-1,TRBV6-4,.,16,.,TGTGCCAGCAGGGAGGGGTTTGGGGACTTGAACACTGAAGCTTTCTTT,CASREGFGDLNTEAFF
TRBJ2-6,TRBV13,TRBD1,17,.,TGTGCCAGCAGCTTAGGGACAGGGGGCGGTGGGGCCAACGTCCTGACTTTC,CASSLGTGGGGANVLTF
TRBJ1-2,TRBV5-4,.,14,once,TGTGCCAGCAGCTTCGTACAGGGCGTCGATGGCTACACCTTC,CASSFVQGVDGYTF
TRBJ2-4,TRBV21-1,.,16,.,TGTGCCAGCAGCGGCTTGACTAGCGGGGGGCCAAACATTCAGTACTTC,CASSGLTSGGPNIQYF
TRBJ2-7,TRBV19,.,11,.,TGTGCCAGTAGTCAGGGTACGGAGCAGTACTTC,CASSQGTEQYF
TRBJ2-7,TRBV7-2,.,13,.,TGTGCCAGCAGCTTAATCGCCCTCCACGAGCAGTACTTC,CASSLIALHEQYF
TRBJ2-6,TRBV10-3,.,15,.,TGTGCCATCAGTGAGTCGGGCGCAGGGGCCAACGTCCTGACTTTC,CAISESGAGANVLTF
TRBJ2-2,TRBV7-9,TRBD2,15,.,TGTGCCAGCAGCTTAGGACTAGCCATCACCGGGGAGCTGTTTTTT,CASSLGLAITGELFF
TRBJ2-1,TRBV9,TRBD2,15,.,TGTGCCAGCAGCGCGGGGACTAGCGGGGCTGGTGAGCAGTTCTTC,CASSAGTSGAGEQFF
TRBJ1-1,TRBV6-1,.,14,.,TGTGCCAGCAGCTTCACGCAGGGGAACACTGAAGCTTTCTTT,CASSFTQGNTEAFF
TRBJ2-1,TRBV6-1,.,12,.,TGTGCCACCCCCTCCCCAGACAATGAGCAGTTCTTC,CATPSPDNEQFF
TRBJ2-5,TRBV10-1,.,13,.,TGCGCCAGCAGTAGGGGTCTGGGGGAGACCCAGTACTTC,CASSRGLGETQYF
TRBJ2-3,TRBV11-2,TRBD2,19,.,TGTGCCAGCAGCTTAGTAGGGGTGGCTAGCGGGGCAGTAGTGGATACGCAGTATTTT,CASSLVGVASGAVVDTQYF
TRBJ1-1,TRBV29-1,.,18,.,TGCAGCGTTGAACATTGGGGTCAGGGTAGAGCTGGAGACACTGAAACTTTCTTT,CSVEHWGQGRAGDTETFF
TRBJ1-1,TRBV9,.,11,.,TGTGCCAGCAGCCCAGGACTGGAAGCTTTCTTT,CASSPGLEAFF
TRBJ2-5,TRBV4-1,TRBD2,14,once,TGCGCCAGCAGCCGAGGACTAGTTCTCGGGACCCAGTACTTC,CASSRGLVLGTQYF
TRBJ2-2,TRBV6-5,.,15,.,TGTGCCAGCAGTGCCGGGGGGCTGGGGACCGGGGAGCTGTTTTTT,CASSAGGLGTGELFF
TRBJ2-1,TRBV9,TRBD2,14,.,TGTGCCAGCAGCGTCGGGGACTATCACAATGAGCAGTTCTTC,CASSVGDYHNEQFF
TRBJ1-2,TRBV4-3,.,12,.,TGCGCCAGCAGCCAACAGGGGTATGGCTACACCTTC,CASSQQGYGYTF
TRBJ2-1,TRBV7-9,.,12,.,TGTGCCAGCAGCTTATCAGGGGAGGAGCAGTTCTTC,CASSLSGEEQFF